This T cell receptor (beta chain) was captured in a study of blood T cell repertoires in COVID-19. Overall study context: Samples of COVID-19 (acute and convalescent) were obtained from the United States, Italy and Spain. In each case, the material was cDNA or gDNA derived from T cells, B-cell-depleted T cells, or PBMCs.

The germline CDR1 and CDR2 sequences are SGHDT and YYEEEE. CDR3 size: 14 residues. Losses at the gene ends were 1 base for V and 3 bases for J; bases not matched to a gene: 3. TCRdb's table, derived via immunoSEQ multiplex PCR, lists solely in-frame clones and lacks some. The sample records some 100,000 clones, about 85% being singletons. This receptor was obtained from a woman in her sixties or seventies with active or convalescent COVID-19. The V gene is TRBV5-6, the J gene TRBJ1-1; 7 bases map to TRBD1. The specimen sequenced was peripheral blood. In nucleotides, the CDR3 is TGTGCCAGCAGCTTGAACAGGGGATACACTGAAGCTTTCTTT. It translates to CASSLNRGYTEAFF.